This T cell receptor beta chain was captured by sequencing in a study of T-cell reconstitution after alpha-beta-depleted transplantation in children. Study results and limitations: T-cell numbers and diversity, one year after transplant, stemmed largely from T cells that were newly produced. Several hundred expanded graft clones reportedly supplied alpha-beta T cells about two months after transplant. High day-60 TCRbeta diversity in some patients came from surviving recipient T cells and thymic progenitors.

As for this clonotype: What it recognizes is unknown.

V was shortened by 6 bases and J by 2 bases, with 15 bases between the two germline ends. The germline CDR1 and CDR2 sequences are WSHSY and SAAADI. CDR3 length equals 15 residues. Unique molecular identifiers tagged the TCRbeta library. TCRdb used MiXCR to reprocess the PCR reads, holding one entry per CDR3 protein. Of around 90,000 distinct CDR3 sequences listed, around 15% were seen once; the top ten hold about 18%. The chain links TRBV10-2 to TRBJ2-3; D may match TRBD1 or TRBD2 (5 bases each). The specimen was PBMCs, mostly from graft donor cells, collected 180 days after TCRalphabeta/CD19-depleted stem cell transplant. This TCR was recovered from a male patient aged 2 to 10 who had a stem cell transplant for acute lymphoblastic leukemia, so the T cells may come from the graft donor. The CDR3 DNA reads as TGCGCCAGCAGGGGGGACCGGGTCCTCACAGATACGCAGTATTTT. Translation gives CASRGDRVLTDTQYF.